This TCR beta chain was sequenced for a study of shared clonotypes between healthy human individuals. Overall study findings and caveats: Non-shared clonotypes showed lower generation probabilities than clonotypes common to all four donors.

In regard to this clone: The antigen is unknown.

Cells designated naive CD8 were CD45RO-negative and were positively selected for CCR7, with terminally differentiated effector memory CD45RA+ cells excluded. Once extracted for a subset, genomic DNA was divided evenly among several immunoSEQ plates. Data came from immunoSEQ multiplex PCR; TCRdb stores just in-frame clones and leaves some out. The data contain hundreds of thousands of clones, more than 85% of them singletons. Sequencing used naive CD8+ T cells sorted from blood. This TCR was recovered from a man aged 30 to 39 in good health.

CDR3 sequence (DNA): TGTGCCAGCAGCGATAGGGGCCGTGGGGACGGACAGTTCTTC. It translates to CASSDRGRGDGQFF. The V call is TRBV7-6, the J call TRBJ2-1; D is tentatively TRBD1 or TRBD2 (5 bases each). Germline values: CDR1 SGHVS, CDR2 FNYEAQ. Trimming cost V 5 bases and J 13 bases, with 21 bases left between them. The CDR3 runs 14 residues. The full variable domain, rest sourced from reference TRBV7-6 and TRBJ2-1, is GAGVSQSPRYKVTKRGQDVALRCDPISGHVSLYWYRQALGQGPEFLTYFNYEAQQDKSGLPNDRFSAERPEGSISTLTIQRTEQRDSAMYRCASSDRGRGDGQFFGPGTRLTVL.